This is a list of T cell receptor beta chains from one sample in a study of T cell repertoires in cytomegalovirus infection. Using its own MiXCR run on the reads, TCRdb lists one record per CDR3 protein. This sample has some 940,000 distinct CDR3 sequences; around a third occur once, and the top ten carry about 14%. For these receptors, no antigen is known. The source was cultured CD8+ T cells from PBMCs, collected from culture after CMV antigen stimulation. The receptors originated from a human donor in good health (CMV status not recorded). Some clones in this sample may be carry-over from other donors' samples. Each CDR3 is given with its conserved first and last residue. D genes are given only for firm matches. The size field is filled for only some rows; it gives once, few, many or a size class.

size	V	J	D	DNA	CDR3
few	TRBV28	TRBJ2-1	.	TGTGCCAGCAGTTTGATGGGGTTAGCGGCCAATGAGCAGTTCTTC	CASSLMGLAANEQFF
.	TRBV3-1	TRBJ2-3	TRBD2	TGTGCCAGCAGCCAAGATAGCGGGGGAAGGGCAGATACGCAGTATTTT	CASSQDSGGRADTQYF
.	TRBV18	TRBJ2-1	TRBD1	TGTGCCAGCTCACCACTGGGTCCGTGGGCAGGGGGCTCCCCCGCCCAATACAATGAGCAGTTCTTC	CASSPLGPWAGGSPAQYNEQFF
few	TRBV20-1	TRBJ1-5	TRBD1	TGCAGTGCTAGAGTGGGACAGGGGGCGCGCCAGCCCCAGCATTTT	CSARVGQGARQPQHF
.	TRBV5-5	TRBJ2-3	TRBD2	TGTGCCAGCAACCTCGGGAGGGCCACAGATACGCAGTATTTT	CASNLGRATDTQYF
.	TRBV19	TRBJ1-1	TRBD1	TGTGCCAGTAGTCCGGACAGGGAGGTTTTAACTGAAGCTTTCTTT	CASSPDREVLTEAFF
.	TRBV7-6	TRBJ1-1	.	TGTGCCAGCAGCTTGCAGGGCCTCCTGAACACTGAAGCTTTCTTT	CASSLQGLLNTEAFF
.	TRBV24-1	TRBJ2-1	TRBD1	TGTGCCACCAGTGATTTGCAGGGGGACCAGCAGTTCTTC	CATSDLQGDQQFF
few	TRBV5-4	TRBJ2-1	TRBD2	TGTGCCAGCAGCTTGGCCCAGCGGGGGCTGGATGAGCAGTTCTTC	CASSLAQRGLDEQFF
few	TRBV10-3	TRBJ1-1	.	TGTGCCATCAGTGACTTCGACCGGGACTCGAGAACTGAAGCTTTCTTT	CAISDFDRDSRTEAFF
.	TRBV4-1	TRBJ1-2	TRBD1	TGCGCCAGCAGCCGAGCCGGGACAGGCTTAGCTAACTATGGCTACACCTTC	CASSRAGTGLANYGYTF
few	TRBV9	TRBJ2-3	TRBD2	TGTGCCAGCAGCGATGGGACTAGCGGGAGCCACACAGATACGCAGTATTTT	CASSDGTSGSHTDTQYF
.	TRBV27	TRBJ1-6	.	TGTGCCAGCAGTTTCGGCCAGATGGATTCACCCCTCCACTTT	CASSFGQMDSPLHF
few	TRBV28	TRBJ1-5	.	TGTGCCAGCAGTATCCGACAGAACAATCAGCCCCAGCATTTT	CASSIRQNNQPQHF
.	TRBV6-6	TRBJ2-7	.	TGTGCCAGCACTCTCCGGGGGAATGCCTACGAGCAGTACTTC	CASTLRGNAYEQYF
many	TRBV7-9	TRBJ1-2	TRBD1	TGTGCCAGCAGCTCGACGGACAGGGGTTGGGGCTACACCTTC	CASSSTDRGWGYTF
.	TRBV7-9	TRBJ1-6	TRBD1	TGTGCCAGCAACCAACCTGGACAGGGCGGTTCACCCCTCCACTTT	CASNQPGQGGSPLHF
few	TRBV2	TRBJ2-2	TRBD1	TGTGCCAGCAGTGATCCCGGGACAGATAACACCGGGGAGCTGTTTTTT	CASSDPGTDNTGELFF
.	TRBV7-9	TRBJ2-7	TRBD1	TGTGCCAGCAGCTTACCCAGAGGGGGACAGGCTCCCTACGAGCAGTACTTC	CASSLPRGGQAPYEQYF
few	TRBV4-1	TRBJ2-7	.	TGCGCCAGCAGCCAAGATAACGCAGGGGAAGGCGAGCAGTACTTC	CASSQDNAGEGEQYF
.	TRBV7-6	TRBJ1-1	.	TGTGCCAGCAGCTCGGGACAAGATACCCCGAACACTGAAGCTTTCTTT	CASSSGQDTPNTEAFF
many	TRBV7-6	TRBJ2-3	TRBD2	TGTGCCAGCAGCTTATTTGCGGGGGGCGCAGATACGCAGTATTTT	CASSLFAGGADTQYF
few	TRBV19	TRBJ2-1	.	TGTGCCAGTAGTCCCGGCCGTGACTCCTACAATGAGCAGTTCTTC	CASSPGRDSYNEQFF
.	TRBV6-1	TRBJ2-5	TRBD1	TGTGCCAGCAGTTACGCGGGGCCCCACCAAACAGGGGGCGAGGCAGTGTGGCAAGAGACCCAGTACTTC	CASSYAGPHQTGGEAVWQETQYF
.	TRBV19	TRBJ2-2	.	TGTGCCAGTAGTCCTTCGTGGAGGACGAACACCGGGGAGCTGTTTTTT	CASSPSWRTNTGELFF
.	TRBV4-1	TRBJ1-4	.	TGCGCCAGCAGCCAAGAAGCAGGGATGATAAATGAAAAACTGTTTTTT	CASSQEAGMINEKLFF
.	TRBV28	TRBJ2-1	.	TGTGCCAGCAGCGAGACAGTCGGTAACAATGAGCAGTTCTTC	CASSETVGNNEQFF
.	TRBV7-9	TRBJ2-1	.	TGTGCCAGCAGCTTAGCGGTAGCGAACACCTACAATGAGCAGTTCTTC	CASSLAVANTYNEQFF
many	TRBV7-6	TRBJ1-1	.	TGTGCCAGCAGCCGCTCCGGGACACCGAACACTGAAGCTTTCTTT	CASSRSGTPNTEAFF
few	TRBV5-4	TRBJ2-1	.	TGTGCCAGCAGCTTAGAGGGCCCCCCATACAATGAGCAGTTCTTC	CASSLEGPPYNEQFF
.	TRBV27	TRBJ1-3	.	TGTGCCAGCAGTTTATTTGGCTCAACCTCTGGAAACACCATATATTTT	CASSLFGSTSGNTIYF
few	TRBV7-6	TRBJ1-1	TRBD1	TGTGCCAGCAGCTGGACAGGGTCTGGTACTGAAGCTTTCTTT	CASSWTGSGTEAFF
once	TRBV6-6	TRBJ2-2	TRBD2	TGTGCCAGCACCGTTACTTGGACTAGAGATAGCGGGGAGCTGTTTTTT	CASTVTWTRDSGELFF
.	TRBV7-9	TRBJ2-7	TRBD2	TGTGCCAGCATCCCTGGCGGGGGAGCCTACGAGCAGTACTTC	CASIPGGGAYEQYF
few	TRBV5-4	TRBJ2-3	.	TGTGCCAGCAGCTTGGGTGGGTCGGTTCCAGATACGCAGTATTTT	CASSLGGSVPDTQYF
.	TRBV5-4	TRBJ2-7	.	TGTGCCAGCAGCTCTCCGGGACTCCCGAGGGGCGAGCAGTACTTC	CASSSPGLPRGEQYF
few	TRBV7-9	TRBJ2-7	TRBD1	TGTGCCAGCAGCTTGACGGACAGGATCTACGAGCAGTACTTC	CASSLTDRIYEQYF
.	TRBV7-9	TRBJ2-1	TRBD2	TGTGCCAGCAGCTGGGCCGGGACTAGCGGAAATGAGCAGTTCTTC	CASSWAGTSGNEQFF
many	TRBV7-6	TRBJ1-1	.	TGTGCCAGCAGCTTCGTGACAGGAGAGAACACTGAAGCTTTCTTT	CASSFVTGENTEAFF
many	TRBV7-9	TRBJ2-2	.	TGTGCCAGCAGCCTGCTTGACAGGAACACCGGGGAGCTGTTTTTT	CASSLLDRNTGELFF
.	TRBV5-1	TRBJ2-5	TRBD2	TGCGCCAGCAGATCACTAGCGGGGGGGCTCCAAGAGACCCAGTACTTC	CASRSLAGGLQETQYF
.	TRBV6-1	TRBJ1-5	.	TGTGCCAGCAGTGAACACCCAGCAATTAGCAATCAGCCCCAGCATTTT	CASSEHPAISNQPQHF
many	TRBV7-8	TRBJ2-2	TRBD2	TGTGCCAGCAGCCTTCTTGGGCTAGCGGGGCCCGGGGAGCTGTTTTTT	CASSLLGLAGPGELFF
many	TRBV7-9	TRBJ1-6	TRBD1	TGTGCCAGCAGCTTACCTACAGGGGTGAAGGGGTCACCCCTCCACTTT	CASSLPTGVKGSPLHF
few	TRBV6-2/TRBV6-3	TRBJ2-3	.	TGTGCCAGCAGCCAGGTTCCATCCCCAGATACGCAGTATTTT	CASSQVPSPDTQYF
.	TRBV12-3/TRBV12-4	TRBJ2-4	TRBD2	TGTGCCAACAGTGGCTCTAGCGGGGGGTGGGCCAAAAACATTCAGTACTTC	CANSGSSGGWAKNIQYF
.	TRBV4-1	TRBJ2-7	.	TGCGCCAGCAGCCAAGGCAGGGGCGACTACGAGCAGTACTTC	CASSQGRGDYEQYF
.	TRBV7-6	TRBJ1-1	.	TGTGCCAACATCCTGGGGACGGGGGGCAACACTGAAGCTTTCTTT	CANILGTGGNTEAFF
.	TRBV7-9	TRBJ1-1	.	TGTGCCAGCAGCGCCTTTAAGGGAGGCAACACTGAAGCTTTCTTT	CASSAFKGGNTEAFF
few	TRBV7-8	TRBJ1-2	.	TGTGCCAGCAGCTTCGACGGGAGTTATGGCTACACCTTC	CASSFDGSYGYTF
.	TRBV7-6	TRBJ1-4	TRBD1	TGTGTCAGCAGCCCACAGGGACAGGATAATGAAAAACTGTTTTTT	CVSSPQGQDNEKLFF
few	TRBV11-2	TRBJ2-5	TRBD2	TGTGCCAGCAGCTTAGGTCCCGGGGGACTAGGGGAAGAGACCCAGTACTTC	CASSLGPGGLGEETQYF
.	TRBV6-4	TRBJ2-1	TRBD2	TGTGCCAGCAGTGACGAGCGGGGGGGGAACAATGAGCAGTTCTTC	CASSDERGGNNEQFF
.	TRBV7-9	TRBJ1-1	TRBD1	TGTGCCAGCAGCCGCGACAGGGTGCAGACTTTCTTT	CASSRDRVQTFF
.	TRBV4-1	TRBJ2-7	.	TGCGCCAGCAGCCAAACCCCAGCTGGCCGCGAGCAGTACTTC	CASSQTPAGREQYF
.	TRBV6-6	TRBJ2-5	TRBD1	TGTGCCAGCAGTCCTCCGGTCACAGGGGGCCCCCGTGAGACCCAGTACTTC	CASSPPVTGGPRETQYF
once	TRBV28	TRBJ2-3	.	TGTGCCAGCATCCAAGGCCTAGACGCAGATACGCAGTATTTT	CASIQGLDADTQYF